The rows below give T cell receptor beta chains drawn from one sample of a study of cytomegalovirus exposure and HLA in healthy donors. The protocol was immunoSEQ multiplex PCR, while the TCRdb copy is restricted to in-frame clones and leaves out a portion. The table has 100,000 to 150,000 clones, 75% to 85% seen once. The specimen sequenced was PBMCs. Source of these receptors: a female donor in good health and CMV-seropositive. Each CDR3 is given with its conserved first and last residue. D genes are given only for firm matches. Only some rows state a clone size, as once, few, many or a class for expanded clones.

v_gene	d_gene	abundance	j_gene	CDR3nt	CDR3aa
TRBV18	-	-	TRBJ1-4	TGTGCCAGCTCCCCAGGGCAAAATGAAAAACTGTTTTTT	CASSPGQNEKLFF
TRBV5-4	TRBD1	-	TRBJ1-2	TGTGCCAGCAGCTTTAGGACAGGGGGCTATGGCTACACCTTC	CASSFRTGGYGYTF
TRBV14	-	-	TRBJ2-7	TGTGCCAGCAGCCCCGGACTTGACGAGCAGTACTTC	CASSPGLDEQYF
TRBV7-2	TRBD1	few	TRBJ2-7	TGTGCCAGCAGCCCCTGGACAGGGTCACGGGAGCAGTACTTC	CASSPWTGSREQYF
TRBV27	-	once	TRBJ1-5	TGTGCCAGCAGTCCCCAGGCCGGCCTAAATCAGCCCCAGCATTTT	CASSPQAGLNQPQHF
TRBV5-1	TRBD2	-	TRBJ2-5	TGCGCCAGCAGAACCGGGACTAGCATGGAGACCCAGTACTTC	CASRTGTSMETQYF
TRBV5-1	-	-	TRBJ1-4	TGCGCCAGCAGCTTGGTTCCCGGCGGGGCCAACGAAAAACTGTTTTTT	CASSLVPGGANEKLFF
TRBV7-9	-	-	TRBJ1-1	TGTACCAGCAGCTTAGGTGCAGGGCAAGGTGAAGCTTTCTTT	CTSSLGAGQGEAFF
TRBV7-7	-	-	TRBJ2-2	TGTGCCAGCAGCTTAGGAGCCGGGGAGCTGTTTTTT	CASSLGAGELFF
TRBV19	-	-	TRBJ2-4	TGTGCCAGTAGCCCTAGCCGAGGCAAAAACATTCAGTACTTC	CASSPSRGKNIQYF
TRBV10-2	TRBD2	-	TRBJ2-2	TGCGCCAGCAGAGGACTAGCGCAGGTGACCGGGGAGCTGTTTTTT	CASRGLAQVTGELFF
TRBV28	TRBD2	-	TRBJ2-5	TGTGCCAGCGGAATAACCTTGGGGGGGGAAGGAGAGACCCAGTACTTC	CASGITLGGEGETQYF
TRBV7-8	-	-	TRBJ1-2	TGTGCCAGCAGCTTAGACAGGTTTATGTTCGGCTACACCTTC	CASSLDRFMFGYTF
TRBV10-3	-	-	TRBJ2-1	TGTGCCATCCAGGCCTACTTGAATGAGCAGTTCTTC	CAIQAYLNEQFF
TRBV5-4	TRBD1	-	TRBJ1-1	TGTGCCAGCAGCTTGGTATTCGGGACAGCCAACACTGAAGCTTTCTTT	CASSLVFGTANTEAFF
TRBV29-1	-	-	TRBJ2-6	TGCAGCGCCAGCTCTGGGGCCAACGTCCTGACTTTC	CSASSGANVLTF
TRBV7-9	-	-	TRBJ1-1	TGTGCCAGCAGCTTAGGACAGTTGAACACTGAAGCTTTCTTT	CASSLGQLNTEAFF
TRBV2	-	-	TRBJ1-4	TGTGCCAGCCAAAGGGTCCGGGAAGGGGAAAAACTGTTTTTT	CASQRVREGEKLFF
TRBV5-1	TRBD2	-	TRBJ2-3	TGCGCCAGCAGCTCCATAGGGCGGGGGGCCGTCCGGGATACGCAGTATTTT	CASSSIGRGAVRDTQYF
TRBV5-1	-	-	TRBJ1-1	TGCGCCAGCAGCTTGGAGGCAGGGCGAAACACTGAAGCTTTCTTT	CASSLEAGRNTEAFF
TRBV5-1	-	-	TRBJ2-2	TGCGCCAGCAGCTGGACAGGGAGGGCCGGGGAGCTGTTTTTT	CASSWTGRAGELFF
TRBV5-6	-	few	TRBJ2-3	TGTGCCAGCAGCTTAAAGTTTCTGGCTAGCGGCACAGATACGCAGTATTTT	CASSLKFLASGTDTQYF
TRBV7-4	TRBD2	-	TRBJ2-7	TGTGCCAGCAGCAAAACGGGTAGCGGGCACTCCTACGAGCAGTACTTC	CASSKTGSGHSYEQYF
TRBV5-6	-	-	TRBJ2-7	TGTGCCAGCAGCTTTGTCGACACGGCTATATACGAGCAGTACTTC	CASSFVDTAIYEQYF
TRBV14	TRBD2	-	TRBJ2-2	TGTGCCAGCAGCCAAGATTGGGGACTAGCGGGGACCGGGGAGCTGTTTTTT	CASSQDWGLAGTGELFF
TRBV7-9	-	-	TRBJ2-1	TGTGCCAGCAGGTGGGCCGGTGAGCAGTTCTTC	CASRWAGEQFF
TRBV28	-	few	TRBJ2-6	TGTGCCAGCAGTCCCCCCGGGGTTGGGGCCAACGTCCTGACTTTC	CASSPPGVGANVLTF
TRBV4-1	TRBD1	-	TRBJ2-7	TGCGCCAGCAGCCAAGACGGGACAGGGTCCTACGAGCAGTACTTC	CASSQDGTGSYEQYF
TRBV5-4	TRBD2	-	TRBJ2-2	TGTGCCAGCAGCTTGGGGCAGCGGGGGGCCACCGGGGAGCTGTTTTTT	CASSLGQRGATGELFF
TRBV4-2	TRBD2	-	TRBJ2-3	TGTGCCAGCAGCCAAGATCCGGGCGGGGGGAGCACAGATACGCAGTATTTT	CASSQDPGGGSTDTQYF
TRBV28	-	-	TRBJ1-4	TGTGCCAGCATAGGGGCCAACGGAAAACTGTTTTTT	CASIGANGKLFF
TRBV5-4	TRBD1	-	TRBJ2-1	TGTGCCAGCAGCTTCGGGCAGGGGGTGGATGAGCAGTTCTTC	CASSFGQGVDEQFF
TRBV10-1	TRBD1	-	TRBJ2-7	TGCGCCAGCAGTGAGTCGGTGGGACAGGGGATCCCCTACGAGCAGTACTTC	CASSESVGQGIPYEQYF
TRBV15	-	few	TRBJ1-1	TGTGCCACCAGCAGAGAAGGGGCACTTTCTACAATGAACACTGAAGCTTTCTTT	CATSREGALSTMNTEAFF
TRBV5-1	TRBD1	-	TRBJ1-6	TGCGCCAGCAGGACAGGGGATAATTCACCCCTCCACTTT	CASRTGDNSPLHF
TRBV2	-	-	TRBJ2-1	TGTGCCAGCAGTGTCATACATCAGAATGAGCAGTTCTTC	CASSVIHQNEQFF
TRBV19	-	-	TRBJ2-7	TGTGCCAGTAGTAAGACTATTAGCTCCTACGAGCAGTACTTC	CASSKTISSYEQYF
TRBV28	-	-	TRBJ2-1	TGTGCCAGCAGTTCCCTTATAGCGGCCTCCTACAATGAGCAGTTCTTC	CASSSLIAASYNEQFF
TRBV6-1	-	-	TRBJ2-2	TGTGCCAGCAGTGAAGCAGTTAGCTGGGAGCTGTTTTTT	CASSEAVSWELFF
TRBV28	-	-	TRBJ1-2	TGTGCCAGCGAGACCGGGGGGGGTGGCTACACCTTC	CASETGGGGYTF
TRBV2	TRBD2	-	TRBJ2-5	TGTGCCAGCAGTGAACAATTAGCGGGGGGGCTGGAGACCCAGTACTTC	CASSEQLAGGLETQYF
TRBV5-1	TRBD2	-	TRBJ2-1	TGCGCCAGCAGCGACCCTTCCGGGACTATGCATGAGCAGTTCTTC	CASSDPSGTMHEQFF
TRBV2	TRBD1	-	TRBJ1-5	TGTGCCAGCAGAGCAGGGGGATATAGCAATCAGCCCCAGCATTTT	CASRAGGYSNQPQHF